Below are 24 T cell receptor beta chains sequenced from a single sample in a study of neurological immune-mediated disorders. TCRdb reprocessed the 5' RACE reads via MiXCR and lists one record per CDR3 protein. The top ten hold 0.9% to 1.4% of the sample, which has about 89,000 distinct CDR3 sequences, 2.6% seen once. Sequenced material: PBMCs. The receptors come from a woman younger than 45 with multiple sclerosis.

This clonotype was picked up many times. The chain links TRBV20-1 to TRBJ2-7; no firm D call. Trimming took 6 bases from V and 12 from J, leaving 21 bases between them. The CDR3 sequence is 12 residues long. The germline V gene has CDR1 DFQATT and CDR2 SNEGSKA (reference sequence). CDR3 in DNA: TGCAGTGCCATCCCGGACGCCGAACATCGGTACTTC. It yields the protein CSAIPDAEHRYF.

This clonotype was seen repeatedly, ten times or more. This sequence joins TRBV18 and TRBJ2-7, with D possibly TRBD2 on 6 matching bases. The V gene lost 5 bases and the J gene lost 7 bases, with 12 bases spanning the gap. Germline values: CDR1 KGHSH, CDR2 LQKENI. The length of the CDR3 is 12 residues. The CDR3 spells CASSRGRLEQYF. The CDR3 DNA sequence: TGTGCCAGCTCAAGAGGGAGGCTAGAGCAGTACTTC.

Many counts were recorded for this clonotype. The CDR3 loop is CASSVSGLAGKEEQYF. In DNA form, the CDR3 reads TGTGCCAGCAGCGTATCGGGACTAGCGGGAAAGGAAGAGCAGTACTTC. This chain uses TRBV9 with TRBJ2-7; 13 positions agree with TRBD2. V lost 1 base and J lost 7; bases outside the gene matches: 8. The CDR3 has 16 residues. Germline-derived CDR1 and CDR2 are SGDLS and YYNGEE.

This clonotype was counted many times. V is TRBV25-1 and J is TRBJ1-2; perhaps TRBD1 as D (5 bases). V lost 6 bases and J lost 6, with 17 bases in between. CDR3 size: 14 residues. Looked up from germline, CDR1 is MGHDK and CDR2 is SYGVNS. DNA for the CDR3: TGTGCCAGCAGGGCCCCCGTGGGGGAAGATGGCTACACCTTC. It yields the protein CASRAPVGEDGYTF.

This clonotype was counted at least ten times. The chain has TRBV7-2 and TRBJ1-2, with D perhaps matching TRBD1 (5 bases). V shed 2 bases and J shed 4 bases, with 11 bases lying between them. The CDR3 runs to 14 residues. The germline CDR1 and CDR2 sequences are SGHTA and FQGNSA. In nucleotides, the CDR3 is TGTGCCAGCAGCTTATCCGGGACGACCTATGGCTACACCTTC. This codes for CASSLSGTTYGYTF.

In its sample, this clonotype was seen many times. V is TRBV7-8 and J is TRBJ1-1; D is undetermined. Germline V gene sequence: CDR1 SGHVS, CDR2 FQNEAQ. Between the trimmed V and J ends, which lost 2 bases and 0 bases, there was a span of 7 bases. The CDR3 loop spans 14 amino acids. The DNA of the CDR3 is TGTGCCAGCAGCTTACGAAACCTGAACACTGAAGCTTTCTTT. Translating gives CASSLRNLNTEAFF.

This clonotype was counted many times. J is TRBJ2-3 and V is TRBV5-1, with D perhaps matching TRBD2 (6 bases). The V end was cut by 4 bases, the J end by 0 bases, with 15 bases between. The V gene's germline CDR1 is SGHRS and CDR2 YFSETQ. The CDR3 has 16 amino acids. The CDR3 region is CASSAGPGRSTDTQYF. The CDR3 nucleotides are TGCGCCAGCAGCGCGGGACCTGGGAGGAGCACAGATACGCAGTATTTT.

This chain joins TRBV2 and TRBJ1-1, with D perhaps matching TRBD1 (6 bases). The CDR3 length is 13 residues. Trimming pared 10 bases from V and 6 bases from J, leaving 18 bases between. Per the germline V gene, CDR1 is SNHLY and CDR2 is FYNNEI. The CDR3 loop is CAITSDRKPEAFF. In DNA, the CDR3 is TGTGCCATCACTTCGGACAGAAAACCTGAAGCTTTCTTT.

This clonotype was counted at least ten times. The chain couples TRBV20-1 to TRBJ2-7, with a weak D call TRBD2 (5 bases). The ends were cut back, 5 bases at V and 2 bases at J, with 13 bases in the middle. Germline CDR1 is DFQATT and CDR2 is SNEGSKA (reference sequence). The CDR3 contains 13 residues. The CDR3 protein is CSAPWGDTYEQYF. CDR3 DNA sequence: TGCAGTGCTCCCTGGGGAGATACCTACGAGCAGTACTTC.

In its sample, this clonotype was seen many times. The chain employs TRBV20-1 and TRBJ2-5; a weak D match, TRBD2 (5 bases). Trimming cost V 1 base and J 5 bases, with 11 bases left between them. Germline CDR1 reads DFQATT; CDR2 reads SNEGSKA (reference sequence). This CDR3 has 13 residues. In DNA, the CDR3 is TGCAGTGCTAGAGTAGAGGGAGCGGAGACCCAGTACTTC. This codes for CSARVEGAETQYF.

This clonotype showed up many times. This rearrangement joins TRBV20-1 to TRBJ2-1, with 8 bases matching TRBD2. Germline CDR1 and CDR2: DFQATT and SNEGSKA (reference sequence). The junction had 4 bases not matched to a gene; V was cut back by 3 bases and J by 3 bases. The CDR3 has 14 residues. The CDR3 DNA follows: TGCAGTGCTAGCGCGGGAGGTCTCTACAATGAGCAGTTCTTC. It yields the protein CSASAGGLYNEQFF.

This clonotype was detected ten times or more. The genes are TRBV20-1 and TRBJ2-1; 13 bases line up with TRBD2. With V trimmed by 6 bases and J by 8 bases, 7 bases remained unmatched. This CDR3 has 14 residues. The germline CDR1 and CDR2 sequences are DFQATT and SNEGSKA (reference sequence). This CDR3 reads CSAKPGLAGDEQFF. The CDR3 DNA reads TGCAGTGCCAAACCAGGACTAGCGGGAGATGAGCAGTTCTTC.

Many counts were recorded for this clonotype. The J gene is TRBJ2-3, the V gene TRBV20-1; 8 nucleotides align to TRBD2. Per germline, CDR1 DFQATT and CDR2 SNEGSKA (reference sequence). After removal of 1 base from V and 7 bases from J, the junction contained 16 bases not matched to a gene. This CDR3 has 17 amino acids. The CDR3 DNA is TGCAGTGCTAGAGGAAGTGCCTTAACGGGAGGGGCAAATACGCAGTATTTT. Protein product: CSARGSALTGGANTQYF.

The table lists this clonotype with many counts. V usage is TRBV27 and J usage is TRBJ1-2; D unclear. The CDR3 covers 13 residues. Trimming pared 2 bases from V and 8 bases from J, leaving 12 bases between. Germline-derived CDR1 and CDR2 are MNHEY and SMNVEV (reference sequence). For the CDR3, the DNA is TGTGCCAGCAGTTTACGGTGGGAAGGAGGCTACACCTTC. It is translated as CASSLRWEGGYTF.

This clonotype appeared many times. V and J are TRBV7-2 and TRBJ2-3, with D perhaps matching TRBD2 (6 bases). The CDR3 is made up of 15 amino acids. CDR1 and CDR2 (germline): SGHTA, FQGNSA. The CDR3 loop reads CAKSLWRESTDTQYF. As DNA, the CDR3 is TGTGCGAAATCTCTCTGGAGGGAATCGACAGATACGCAGTATTTT.

This clonotype was seen ten or more times. V is TRBV20-1 and J is TRBJ2-1; unclear D gene. The germline V gene encodes CDR1 DFQATT and CDR2 SNEGSKA (reference sequence). This CDR3 is built from 19 residues. With 4 bases removed from V and 2 bases from J, the gap between germline ends came to 27 bases. The CDR3 nucleotides read TGCAGTGCTACTCGAAGAGTAAACGTAGCCCCGCCGACCTACAATGAGCAGTTCTTC. Translating gives CSATRRVNVAPPTYNEQFF.

This clonotype was counted many times. The V gene is TRBV5-6, the J gene TRBJ2-1; 8 bases map to TRBD2. The CDR3 extends over 12 amino acids. Germline V gene lookup returns CDR1 SGHDT and CDR2 YYEEEE. Germline trimming cut 6 bases from V and 12 bases from J; bases unmatched to any gene: 8. As DNA, the CDR3 is TGTGCCAGCACCTCCTCAGGACTAGCGCAGTTCTTC. Translated, it gives CASTSSGLAQFF. The full variable domain, rest sourced from reference TRBV5-6 and TRBJ2-1, is DAGVTQSPTHLIKTRGQQVTLRCSPKSGHDTVSWYQQALGQGPQFIFQYYEEEERQRGNFPDRFSGHQFPNYSSELNVNALLLGDSALYLCASTSSGLAQFFGPGTRLTVL.

This clonotype was detected ten times or more. The chain combines TRBV6-6 with TRBJ2-4; no clear D. The CDR3 is 11 residues long. Trimming pared 6 bases from V and 14 bases from J, leaving 14 bases between. Germline CDR1 MNHNY, CDR2 SVGAGI (reference sequence). CDR3: CASSGDVVKYF. CDR3 sequence (DNA): TGTGCCAGCAGCGGAGACGTTGTGAAGTACTTC.

In this sample, this clonotype turned up many times. The gene calls are TRBV12-3 or TRBV12-4 and TRBJ2-5; 10 bases agree with TRBD2. The CDR3 is 18 residues long. J lost 5 bases, V lost 3 bases, and 15 bases had no gene match. DNA for the CDR3: TGTGCCAGCAGTTTCACGAGGGCTAGCGGGAGTCGTTGGGAGACCCAGTACTTC. This sequence encodes CASSFTRASGSRWETQYF.

V usage is TRBV29-1 and J usage is TRBJ2-2, with D perhaps matching TRBD1 or TRBD2 (5 bases each). CDR1 and CDR2 (germline): SQVTM, ANQGSEA. Trimming removed 4 bases at V and 1 base at J, with 10 bases between. This CDR3 region has 14 residues. The CDR3 DNA follows: TGCAGCGTTGCAGGGACGGAGAACACCGGGGAGCTGTTTTTT. Translation: CSVAGTENTGELFF.

This clonotype was seen ten or more times. This chain connects TRBV5-1 to TRBJ1-1; TRBD1 agrees at 8 bases. V shed 0 bases, J shed 3 bases, and the junction held 7 bases outside the gene matches. Germline lookup yields CDR1 SGHRS and CDR2 YFSETQ. The CDR3 runs to 16 residues. DNA of the CDR3: TGCGCCAGCAGCTTGGCCCTTACAGGGGGAGACACTGAAGCTTTCTTT. As protein: CASSLALTGGDTEAFF.

The table lists this clonotype with many counts. The V call is TRBV9, the J call TRBJ2-1, with D possibly TRBD2 on 5 matching bases. Germline lookup yields CDR1 SGDLS and CDR2 YYNGEE. V was cut by 1 base and J by 4 bases, with 24 bases left in between. The CDR3 covers 19 residues. This chain's CDR3 is CASSVFGKTPSFSYNEQFF. CDR3 bases: TGTGCCAGCAGCGTATTCGGGAAGACACCATCCTTCTCATACAATGAGCAGTTCTTC.

This clonotype was observed many times. The chain carries TRBV12-3 or TRBV12-4 and TRBJ1-2; a possible D gene is TRBD1 (5 bases). Trimming removed 5 bases at V and 5 bases at J, with 15 bases between. The CDR3 is made up of 14 amino acids. In DNA form, the CDR3 reads TGTGCCAGCAGTAGACAACCCGGGACTTATGGCTACACCTTC. It specifies CASSRQPGTYGYTF.

This clonotype appeared many times. The genes are TRBV28 and TRBJ1-5; D remains unclear. This CDR3 comprises 16 residues. Germline V lookup: CDR1 MDHEN, CDR2 SYDVKM. V was cut by 4 bases and J by 2 bases, with 15 bases left in between. The CDR3 region is CASSSEEGWGNQPQHF. In nucleotides, the CDR3 is TGTGCCAGCAGTTCAGAAGAAGGGTGGGGCAATCAGCCCCAGCATTTT.